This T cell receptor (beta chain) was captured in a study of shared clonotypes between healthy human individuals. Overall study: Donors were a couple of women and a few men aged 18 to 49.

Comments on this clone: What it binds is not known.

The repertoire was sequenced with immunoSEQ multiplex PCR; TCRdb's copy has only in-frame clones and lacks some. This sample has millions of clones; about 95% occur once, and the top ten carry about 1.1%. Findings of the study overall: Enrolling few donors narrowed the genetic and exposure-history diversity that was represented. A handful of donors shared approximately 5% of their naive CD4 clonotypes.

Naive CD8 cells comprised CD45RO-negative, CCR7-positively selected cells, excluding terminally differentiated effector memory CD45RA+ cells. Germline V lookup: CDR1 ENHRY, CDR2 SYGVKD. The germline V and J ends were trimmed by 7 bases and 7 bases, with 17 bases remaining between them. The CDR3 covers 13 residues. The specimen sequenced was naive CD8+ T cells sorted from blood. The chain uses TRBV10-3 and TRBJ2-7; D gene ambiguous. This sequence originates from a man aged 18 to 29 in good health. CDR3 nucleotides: TGTGCCATCACCTGGGAACCCTTGGGGGAGCAGTACTTC. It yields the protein CAITWEPLGEQYF.